This T cell receptor (beta chain) was identified during a study of T cells after yellow fever vaccination. Synthesis of TCR cDNA relied on 5'RACE template switching, which attached a universal primer site and UMIs. TCRdb passed the 5' RACE reads through MiXCR, listing each CDR3 protein once. This table has hundreds of thousands of distinct CDR3 sequences, approximately 10% appearing once. General study points: There was a possibility that FACS-sorted repertoires contained abundant clonotypes contaminating from the bulk population.

The CDR3 is 15 residues long. Trimming stripped 4 bases from V and 0 bases from J, with 13 bases between. Per the germline V gene, CDR1 is SGHKS and CDR2 is YYEKEE (reference sequence). To note about this clonotype: Its antigen is unknown.

The input for sequencing was PBMCs, taken on the day of the first yellow fever vaccination. The V and J genes are TRBV5-5 and TRBJ2-5; D is perhaps TRBD1 (5 bases). The TCR comes from a man between 18 and 29 years old who received the YFV17D yellow fever vaccine. The CDR3 DNA reads as TGTGCCAGCAGCAAGAACCAGGGTCACCAAGAGACCCAGTACTTC. This gives the protein CASSKNQGHQETQYF.